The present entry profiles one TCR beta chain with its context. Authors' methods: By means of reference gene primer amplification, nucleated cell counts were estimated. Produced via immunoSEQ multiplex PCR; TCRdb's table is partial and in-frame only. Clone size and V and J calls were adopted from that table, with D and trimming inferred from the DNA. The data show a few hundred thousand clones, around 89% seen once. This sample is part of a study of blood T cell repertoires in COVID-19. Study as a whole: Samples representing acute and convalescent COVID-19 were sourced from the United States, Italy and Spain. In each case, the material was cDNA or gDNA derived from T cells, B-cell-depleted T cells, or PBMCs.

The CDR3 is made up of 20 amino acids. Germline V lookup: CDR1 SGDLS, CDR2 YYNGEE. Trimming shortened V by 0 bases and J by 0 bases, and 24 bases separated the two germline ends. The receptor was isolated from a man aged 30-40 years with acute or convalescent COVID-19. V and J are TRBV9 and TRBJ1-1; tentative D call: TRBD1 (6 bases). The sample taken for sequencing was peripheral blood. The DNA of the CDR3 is TGTGCCAGCAGCGTAGGCGGGCTCCCACAAGACAGGCGAATGAACACTGAAGCTTTCTTT. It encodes CASSVGGLPQDRRMNTEAFF.